This T cell receptor beta chain was recovered during a study of blood T cell repertoires in COVID-19. V was clipped by 4 bases and J by 0 bases, with 10 bases between them. This CDR3 is 15 amino acids long. Germline loops: CDR1 SGHTA, CDR2 FQGTGA. Profiled with immunoSEQ multiplex PCR; TCRdb holds only in-frame clones, not every one. The repertoire includes over 75,000 clones, approximately 80% of them detected once, and roughly a third sits in the top ten. J is TRBJ2-1 and V is TRBV7-3; weak D call: TRBD2 (6 bases). The sequence was collected from a woman of 80 years or more with active or convalescent COVID-19. Specimen: peripheral blood. The CDR3: CASSSGGGSYNEQFF. The CDR3, as DNA: TGTGCCAGCAGCTCCGGGGGAGGCTCCTACAATGAGCAGTTCTTC.